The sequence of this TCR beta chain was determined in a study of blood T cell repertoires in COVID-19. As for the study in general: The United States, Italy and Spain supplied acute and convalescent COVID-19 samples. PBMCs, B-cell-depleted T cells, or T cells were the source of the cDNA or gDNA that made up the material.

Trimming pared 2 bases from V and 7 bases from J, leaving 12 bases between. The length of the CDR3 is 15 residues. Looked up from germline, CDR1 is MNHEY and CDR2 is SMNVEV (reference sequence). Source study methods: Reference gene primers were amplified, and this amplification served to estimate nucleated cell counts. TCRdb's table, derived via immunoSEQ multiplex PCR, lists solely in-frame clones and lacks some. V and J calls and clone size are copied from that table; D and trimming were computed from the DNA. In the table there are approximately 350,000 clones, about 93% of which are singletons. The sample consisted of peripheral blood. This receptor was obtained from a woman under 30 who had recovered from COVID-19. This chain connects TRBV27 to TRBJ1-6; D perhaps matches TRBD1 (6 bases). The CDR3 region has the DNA TGTGCCAGCAGTTTAGGCGGGGGGCGCAATTCACCCCTCCACTTT. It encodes CASSLGGGRNSPLHF.